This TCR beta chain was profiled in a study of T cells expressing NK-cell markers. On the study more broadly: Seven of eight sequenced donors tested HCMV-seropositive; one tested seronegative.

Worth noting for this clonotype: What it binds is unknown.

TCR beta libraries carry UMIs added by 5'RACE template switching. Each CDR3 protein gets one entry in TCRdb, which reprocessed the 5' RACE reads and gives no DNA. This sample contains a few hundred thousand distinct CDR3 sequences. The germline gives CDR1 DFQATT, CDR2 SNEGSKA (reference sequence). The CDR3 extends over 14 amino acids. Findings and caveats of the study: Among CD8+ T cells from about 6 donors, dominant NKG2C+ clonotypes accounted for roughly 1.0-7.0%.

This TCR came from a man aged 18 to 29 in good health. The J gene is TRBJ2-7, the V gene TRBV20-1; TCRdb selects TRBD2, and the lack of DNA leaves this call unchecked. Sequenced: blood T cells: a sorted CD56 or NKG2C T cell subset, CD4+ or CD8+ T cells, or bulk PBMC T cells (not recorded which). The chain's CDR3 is CSAISGELNYEQYF.